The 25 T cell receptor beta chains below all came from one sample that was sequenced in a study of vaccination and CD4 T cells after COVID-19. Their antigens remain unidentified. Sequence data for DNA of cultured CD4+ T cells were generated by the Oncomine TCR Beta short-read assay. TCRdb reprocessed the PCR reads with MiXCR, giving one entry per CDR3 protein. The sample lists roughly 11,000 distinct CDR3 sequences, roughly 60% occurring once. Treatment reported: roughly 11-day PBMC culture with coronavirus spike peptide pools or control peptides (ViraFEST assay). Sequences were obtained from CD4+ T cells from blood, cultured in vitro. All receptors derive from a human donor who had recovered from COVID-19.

This chain's CDR3 is CAVQPQGVTSGELFF. CDR3 sequence (DNA): TGTGCTGTTCAGCCACAGGGGGTCACCTCCGGGGAGCTGTTTTTT. The V gene is TRBV19, the J gene TRBJ2-2; 8 bases map to TRBD1. Looked up from germline, CDR1 is LNHDA and CDR2 is SQIVND (reference sequence). This CDR3 has 15 amino acids. The full variable domain, with the rest looked up from reference TRBV19 and TRBJ2-2, is DGGITQSPKYLFRKEGQNVTLSCEQNLNHDAMYWYRQDPGQGLRLIYYSQIVNDFQKGDIAEGYSVSREKKESFPLTVTSAQKNPTAFYLCAVQPQGVTSGELFFGEGSRLTVL.

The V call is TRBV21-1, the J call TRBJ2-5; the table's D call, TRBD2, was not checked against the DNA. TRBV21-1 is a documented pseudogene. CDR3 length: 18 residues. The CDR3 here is CASSKARGTRIARETQYF. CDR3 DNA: TGTGCCAGCAGCAAGGCCCGGGGGACTAGAATTGCCCGAGAGACCCAGTACTTC.

The CDR3 DNA reads as TGCAGTGCGCATCCCACTAGCGGGAGCCACAATGAGCAGTTCTTC. Amino acids: CSAHPTSGSHNEQFF. The chain uses TRBV20-1 and TRBJ2-1; the match to TRBD2 covers 11 bases. V lost 6 bases to trimming and J lost 5 bases; unmatched junction nucleotides: 9. The CDR3 length is 15 residues. From germline, CDR1 is DFQATT and CDR2 SNEGSKA (reference sequence).

CDR3 protein: CASSLKLGELSEQYF. The CDR3 region has the DNA TGTGCCAGTAGCCTCAAACTAGGGGAGCTCTCCGAGCAGTACTTC. This chain joins TRBV19 and TRBJ2-7, with D perhaps assigned TRBD1 or TRBD2 (5 bases each). The CDR3 contains 15 residues. V was pared by 6 bases and J by 6 bases, with 21 bases between. Germline V lookup: CDR1 LNHDA, CDR2 SQIVND (reference sequence). The variable domain in full, completed from reference TRBV19 and TRBJ2-7, reads DGGITQSPKYLFRKEGQNVTLSCEQNLNHDAMYWYRQDPGQGLRLIYYSQIVNDFQKGDIAEGYSVSREKKESFPLTVTSAQKNPTAFYLCASSLKLGELSEQYFGPGTRLTVT.

CDR3 DNA: TGTGCCAGCAGAAATTACGAGCAGTACTTC. Translating it yields CASRNYEQYF. V and J are TRBV6-1 and TRBJ2-7; D call uncertain. Germline values: CDR1 MNHNS, CDR2 SASEGT. There are 10 residues in the CDR3. V was shortened by 6 bases and J by 4 bases, with 4 bases between the two germline ends.

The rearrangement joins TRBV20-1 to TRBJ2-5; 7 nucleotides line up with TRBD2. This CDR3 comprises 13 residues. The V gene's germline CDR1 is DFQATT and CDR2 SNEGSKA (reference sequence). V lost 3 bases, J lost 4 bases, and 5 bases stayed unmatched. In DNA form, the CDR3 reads TGCAGTGCTAGGACCGGCGGGGGAGAGACCCAGTACTTC. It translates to CSARTGGGETQYF.

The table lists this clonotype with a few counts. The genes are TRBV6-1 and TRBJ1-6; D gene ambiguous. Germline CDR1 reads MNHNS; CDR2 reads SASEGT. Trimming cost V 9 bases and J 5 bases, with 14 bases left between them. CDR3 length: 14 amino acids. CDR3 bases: TGTGCCAGTAATACCGCCGGGAATAATTCACCCCTCCACTTT. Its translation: CASNTAGNNSPLHF.

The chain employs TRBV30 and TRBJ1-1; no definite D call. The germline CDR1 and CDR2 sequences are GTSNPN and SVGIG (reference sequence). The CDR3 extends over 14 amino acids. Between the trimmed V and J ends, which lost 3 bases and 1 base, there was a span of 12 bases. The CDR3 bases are TGTGCCTGGAGCCCCGGACTTCGGAACACTGAAGCTTTCTTT. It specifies CAWSPGLRNTEAFF.

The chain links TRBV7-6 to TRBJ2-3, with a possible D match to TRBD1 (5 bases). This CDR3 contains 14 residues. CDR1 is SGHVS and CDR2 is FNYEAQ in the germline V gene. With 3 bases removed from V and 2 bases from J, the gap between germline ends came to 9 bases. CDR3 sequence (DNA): TGTGCCAGCAGCTTCCGACAGATCACAGATACGCAGTATTTT. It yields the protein CASSFRQITDTQYF.

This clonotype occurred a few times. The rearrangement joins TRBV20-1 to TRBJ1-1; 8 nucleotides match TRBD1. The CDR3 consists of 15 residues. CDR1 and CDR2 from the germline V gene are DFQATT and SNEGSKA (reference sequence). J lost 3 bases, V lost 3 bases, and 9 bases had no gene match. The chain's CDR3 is CSASAAGGRDTEAFF. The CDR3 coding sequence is TGCAGTGCTAGCGCGGCAGGGGGCAGGGACACTGAAGCTTTCTTT.

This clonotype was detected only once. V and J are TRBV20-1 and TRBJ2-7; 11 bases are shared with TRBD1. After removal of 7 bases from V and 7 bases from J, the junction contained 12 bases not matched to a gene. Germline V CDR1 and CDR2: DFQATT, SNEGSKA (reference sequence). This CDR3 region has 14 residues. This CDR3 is CSVRTGTGGSEQYF. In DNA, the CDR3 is TGCAGTGTCAGGACCGGGACAGGGGGTTCTGAGCAGTACTTC.

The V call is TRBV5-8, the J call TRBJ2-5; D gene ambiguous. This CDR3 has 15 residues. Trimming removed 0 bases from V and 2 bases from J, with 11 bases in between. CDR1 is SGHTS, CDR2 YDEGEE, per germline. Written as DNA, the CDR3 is TGTGCCAGCAGCTTGGGGTTGCAAAAGCAAGAGACCCAGTACTTC. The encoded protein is CASSLGLQKQETQYF. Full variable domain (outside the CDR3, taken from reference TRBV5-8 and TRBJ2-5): EAGVTQSPTHLIKTRGQQATLRCSPISGHTSVYWYQQALGLGLQFLLWYDEGEERNRGNFPPRFSGRQFPNYSSELNVNALELEDSALYLCASSLGLQKQETQYFGPGTRLLVL.

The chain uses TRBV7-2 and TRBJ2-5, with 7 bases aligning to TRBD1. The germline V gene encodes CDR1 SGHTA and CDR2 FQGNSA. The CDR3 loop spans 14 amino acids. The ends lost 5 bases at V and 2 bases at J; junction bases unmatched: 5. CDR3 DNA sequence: TGTGCCAGCAGCGCCTGGACAGGACAAGAGACCCAGTACTTC. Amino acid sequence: CASSAWTGQETQYF.

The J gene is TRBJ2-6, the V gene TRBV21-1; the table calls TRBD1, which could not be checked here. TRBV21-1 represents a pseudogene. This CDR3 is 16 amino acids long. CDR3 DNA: TGTGCCAGCAGCCGGGACAGGGGATCTGGGGCCAACGTCCTGACTTTC. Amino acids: CASSRDRGSGANVLTF.

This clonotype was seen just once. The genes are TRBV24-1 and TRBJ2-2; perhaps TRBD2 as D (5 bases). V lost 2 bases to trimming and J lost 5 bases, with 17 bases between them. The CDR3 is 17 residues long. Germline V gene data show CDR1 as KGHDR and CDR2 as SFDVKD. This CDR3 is CATSDSFGLHKTGELFF. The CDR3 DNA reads TGTGCCACCAGTGATTCCTTCGGACTGCACAAAACCGGGGAGCTGTTTTTT.

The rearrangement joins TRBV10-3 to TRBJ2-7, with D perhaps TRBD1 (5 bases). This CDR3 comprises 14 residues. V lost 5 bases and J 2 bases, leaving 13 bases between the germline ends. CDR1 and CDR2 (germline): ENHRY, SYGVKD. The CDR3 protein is CAISSQVKTYEQYF. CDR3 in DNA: TGTGCCATCAGTTCACAGGTTAAGACCTACGAGCAGTACTTC.

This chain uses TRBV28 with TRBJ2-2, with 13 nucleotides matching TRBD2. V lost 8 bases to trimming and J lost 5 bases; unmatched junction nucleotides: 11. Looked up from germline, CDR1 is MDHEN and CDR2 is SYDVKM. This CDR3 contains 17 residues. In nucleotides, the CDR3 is TGTGCCAGCCGCCCTCGACTAGCGGGAGGTAGGACCGGGGAGCTGTTTTTT. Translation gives CASRPRLAGGRTGELFF.

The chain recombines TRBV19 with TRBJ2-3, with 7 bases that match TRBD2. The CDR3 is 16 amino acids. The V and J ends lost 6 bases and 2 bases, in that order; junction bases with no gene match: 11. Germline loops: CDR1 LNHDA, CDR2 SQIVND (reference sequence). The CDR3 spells CASSGVLADNTDTQYF. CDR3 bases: TGTGCCAGTAGCGGCGTCCTAGCGGACAACACAGATACGCAGTATTTT. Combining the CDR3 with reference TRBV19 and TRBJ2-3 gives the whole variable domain DGGITQSPKYLFRKEGQNVTLSCEQNLNHDAMYWYRQDPGQGLRLIYYSQIVNDFQKGDIAEGYSVSREKKESFPLTVTSAQKNPTAFYLCASSGVLADNTDTQYFGPGTRLTVL.

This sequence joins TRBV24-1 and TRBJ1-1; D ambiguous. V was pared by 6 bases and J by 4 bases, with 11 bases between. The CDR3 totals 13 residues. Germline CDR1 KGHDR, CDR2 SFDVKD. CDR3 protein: CATSSSQITEAFF. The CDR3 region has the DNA TGTGCCACCAGTTCAAGTCAAATCACTGAAGCTTTCTTT.

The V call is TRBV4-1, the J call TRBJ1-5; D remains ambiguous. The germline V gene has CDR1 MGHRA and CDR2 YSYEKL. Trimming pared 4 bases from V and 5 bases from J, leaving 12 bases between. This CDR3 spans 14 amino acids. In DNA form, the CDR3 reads TGCGCCAGCAGCCTACGAGAGGGAGATCAGCCCCAGCATTTT. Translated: CASSLREGDQPQHF.

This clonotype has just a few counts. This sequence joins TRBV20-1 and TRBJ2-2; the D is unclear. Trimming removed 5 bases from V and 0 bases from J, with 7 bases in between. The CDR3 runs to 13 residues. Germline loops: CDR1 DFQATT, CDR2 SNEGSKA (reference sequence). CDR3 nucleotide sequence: TGCAGTGCTTCCAACGCGAACACCGGGGAGCTGTTTTTT. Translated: CSASNANTGELFF.

CDR3: CASSAPPYSGCNQPQHF. The DNA of the CDR3 is TGTGCCAGCAGCGCCCCACCCTACTCAGGGTGTAATCAGCCCCAGCATTTT. The chain employs TRBV12-1 and TRBJ1-5; the table's TRBD1 call for D was not verified on the DNA. TRBV12-1 is given as a pseudogene. The CDR3 totals 17 residues.

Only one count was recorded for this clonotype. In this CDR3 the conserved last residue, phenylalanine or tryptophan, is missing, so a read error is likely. The CDR3 loop is CSAVGTGGTGPQETQYC. CDR3 nucleotide sequence: TGCAGTGCGGTGGGGACAGGGGGTACGGGGCCTCAAGAGACCCAGTACTGC. The rearrangement joins TRBV20-1 to TRBJ2-5; 11 bases agree with TRBD1. The CDR3 runs 17 residues. J lost 2 bases, V lost 6 bases, and 14 bases had no gene match. Germline CDR1 DFQATT, CDR2 SNEGSKA (reference sequence).

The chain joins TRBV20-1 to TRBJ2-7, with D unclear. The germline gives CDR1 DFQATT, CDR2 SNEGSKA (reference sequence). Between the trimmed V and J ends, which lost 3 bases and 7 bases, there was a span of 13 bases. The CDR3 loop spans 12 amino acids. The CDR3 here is CSARIGSPEQYF. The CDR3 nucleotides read TGCAGTGCTAGGATAGGGTCTCCTGAGCAGTACTTC.

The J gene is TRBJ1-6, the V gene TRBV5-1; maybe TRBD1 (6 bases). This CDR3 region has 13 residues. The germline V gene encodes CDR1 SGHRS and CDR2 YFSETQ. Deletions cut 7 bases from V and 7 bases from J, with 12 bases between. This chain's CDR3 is CASCYGQNSPLHF. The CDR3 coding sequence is TGCGCCAGCTGTTATGGACAGAATTCACCCCTCCACTTT.